The 26 T cell receptor beta chains below were found in one sample sequenced in a study of PD-L1 blockade in urothelial cancer. Assay: immunoSEQ multiplex PCR; the TCRdb copy retains only in-frame clones and omits some. The sample shows tens of thousands of clones, around 72% of them seen only once. Sample time point: pretreatment peripheral blood. The material sequenced was PBMCs, taken around atezolizumab (anti-PD-L1) treatment. The receptor set was obtained from a man aged 65 to 85 with urothelial cancer.

The chain carries TRBV7-8 and TRBJ1-3; 7 bases agree with TRBD1. After removal of 3 bases from V and 0 bases from J, the junction contained 2 bases not matched to a gene. Germline V gene sequence: CDR1 SGHVS, CDR2 FQNEAQ. This CDR3 spans 15 amino acids. The CDR3 here is CASSFRQGSGNTIYF. The DNA of the CDR3 is TGTGCCAGCAGCTTTAGACAGGGCTCTGGAAACACCATATATTTT. Together with reference TRBV7-8 and TRBJ1-3, the CDR3 gives the full variable domain: GAGVSQSPRYKVAKRGQDVALRCDPISGHVSLFWYQQALGQGPEFLTYFQNEAQLDKSGLPSDRFFAERPEGSVSTLKIQRTQQEDSAVYLCASSFRQGSGNTIYFGEGSWLTVV.

The chain joins TRBV6-5 to TRBJ2-2, with TRBD1 matching 7 bases. There are 15 residues in the CDR3. V trimming: 7 bases; J trimming: 4 bases; junction bases outside the gene matches: 9. Germline V CDR1 and CDR2: MNHEY, SVGAGI. The CDR3, as DNA: TGTGCCAGCAAAAATACAGGGGCCTTCACCGGGGAGCTGTTTTTT. It yields the protein CASKNTGAFTGELFF.

This chain connects TRBV7-2 to TRBJ1-2; 7 bases are shared with TRBD1. Germline V gene sequence: CDR1 SGHTA, CDR2 FQGNSA. V shed 1 base, J shed 7 bases, and the junction held 3 bases outside the gene matches. The CDR3 has 13 amino acids. CDR3 sequence (DNA): TGTGCCAGCAGCTTAGGGAACAGGGGTGGCTACACCTTC. Encoded protein: CASSLGNRGGYTF.

This chain links TRBV5-1 with TRBJ2-1; TRBD2 matches 14 bases. The CDR3 is 16 residues long. Germline CDR1 SGHRS, CDR2 YFSETQ. Trimming removed 0 bases from V and 7 bases from J; junction bases left unmatched: 3. DNA of the CDR3: TGCGCCAGCAGCTTGGGGAGACTAGCGGGAGGGAATGAGCAGTTCTTC. Translation: CASSLGRLAGGNEQFF.

The chain recombines TRBV5-5 with TRBJ2-1; tentative D call: TRBD2 (6 bases). This CDR3 comprises 15 residues. Between the trimmed V and J ends, which lost 2 bases and 5 bases, there was a span of 14 bases. Germline values: CDR1 SGHKS, CDR2 YYEKEE (reference sequence). In DNA form, the CDR3 reads TGTGCCAGCAGCTTCCTAGCGCAGAGCCACAATGAGCAGTTCTTC. Amino acid sequence: CASSFLAQSHNEQFF. Full variable domain (rest looked up from reference TRBV5-5 and TRBJ2-1): DAGVTQSPTHLIKTRGQQVTLRCSPISGHKSVSWYQQVLGQGPQFIFQYYEKEERGRGNFPDRFSARQFPNYSSELNVNALLLGDSALYLCASSFLAQSHNEQFFGPGTRLTVL.

J is TRBJ1-2 and V is TRBV18; D ambiguous. The germline V gene encodes CDR1 KGHSH and CDR2 LQKENI. The V gene lost 1 base and the J gene lost 1 base, with 7 bases spanning the gap. CDR3 size: 14 residues. CDR3 sequence: CASSPLRDNYGYTF. The CDR3 bases are TGTGCCAGCTCACCACTGCGGGATAACTATGGCTACACCTTC.

V is TRBV5-1 and J is TRBJ2-7, with D possibly being TRBD2 (5 bases). Germline assignment: CDR1 SGHRS and CDR2 YFSETQ. The CDR3 contains 16 residues. V lost 5 bases, J lost 1 base, and 19 bases lay in between. CDR3 bases: TGCGCCAGCAGGAACGGTAGGACTTTAACATCCTACGAGCAGTACTTC. Protein sequence: CASRNGRTLTSYEQYF.

This chain connects TRBV19 to TRBJ1-5; TRBD1 matches at 11 bases. The trim removed 3 bases at V and 6 bases at J, leaving 10 bases unmatched. Germline CDR1 reads LNHDA; CDR2 reads SQIVND (reference sequence). The CDR3 totals 17 residues. The CDR3 nucleotides are TGTGCCAGTAGTATCAGGGGGGACAGGGGGTCTTTTCAGCCCCAGCATTTT. Encoded protein: CASSIRGDRGSFQPQHF.

The J gene is TRBJ1-3, the V gene TRBV18; TRBD1 agrees at 12 bases. V was clipped by 3 bases and J by 9 bases; unmatched bases: 3. Germline loops: CDR1 KGHSH, CDR2 LQKENI. The CDR3 has 14 residues. The CDR3 here is CASSPPGQGATIYF. DNA for the CDR3: TGTGCCAGCTCACCCCCGGGACAGGGGGCCACCATATATTTT.

The chain joins TRBV19 to TRBJ1-1; TRBD1 aligns across 10 bases. Trimming at V came to 5 bases and at J to 3 bases, leaving 6 bases not matched to a gene. This CDR3 has 15 amino acids. Germline V gene data show CDR1 as LNHDA and CDR2 as SQIVND (reference sequence). CDR3 sequence reads: CASSRPGTGDTEAFF. The CDR3 nucleotides read TGTGCCAGTAGTCGTCCCGGGACAGGGGACACTGAAGCTTTCTTT.

CDR3 bases: TGCGCCAGCAGCCGAGCCGGACAGGGGAACACTGAAGCTTTCTTT. Residues: CASSRAGQGNTEAFF. This rearrangement joins TRBV4-1 to TRBJ1-1, with 8 bases identical to TRBD1. CDR3 length equals 15 residues. The J segment lost 1 base and the V segment lost 4 bases, leaving 5 bases of the junction unmatched. Germline assignment: CDR1 MGHRA and CDR2 YSYEKL.

This rearrangement joins TRBV11-2 to TRBJ1-6; 7 bases fit TRBD1. V lost 4 bases and J lost 2; bases outside the gene matches: 5. Germline values: CDR1 SGHAT, CDR2 FQNNGV. This CDR3 is built from 16 residues. CDR3 nucleotide sequence: TGTGCCAGCAGCTCCCCTACAGGGGCCTATAATTCACCCCTCCACTTT. Translated, it gives CASSSPTGAYNSPLHF.

This rearrangement joins TRBV5-1 to TRBJ2-1; a weak D match, TRBD2 (5 bases). There are 16 residues in the CDR3. From germline, CDR1 is SGHRS and CDR2 YFSETQ. Trimming took off 2 bases at V and 5 bases at J, with 17 bases between the two ends. The CDR3 region is CASSLQPQSGDNEQFF. In DNA, the CDR3 is TGCGCCAGCAGCTTACAACCTCAGAGCGGAGACAATGAGCAGTTCTTC.

The chain links TRBV4-2 to TRBJ2-4; 8 nucleotides align to TRBD1. The CDR3 runs to 14 residues. Trimming cost V 1 base and J 8 bases; bases outside gene matches: 4. The germline gives CDR1 LGHNA, CDR2 YNFKEQ. This chain's CDR3 is CASSQGQGAYIQYF. The DNA of the CDR3 is TGTGCCAGCAGCCAAGGCCAGGGGGCTTACATTCAGTACTTC.

This clone was found once. One end of the junction is discordant with germline, which a read error may explain. The chain couples TRBV4-2 to TRBJ1-1, with no clear D. This CDR3 contains 15 residues. From germline, CDR1 is LGHNA and CDR2 YNFKEQ. CDR3 sequence (DNA): TGTGCCAGGAGCCAAGCGGAGACCAGCGTTACTGAAGCTTTCTTT. It translates to CARSQAETSVTEAFF.

In its sample, this clone was seen a few times. This sequence joins TRBV29-1 and TRBJ1-5; tentative D call: TRBD1 (5 bases). In germline, CDR1 is SQVTM, CDR2 ANQGSEA. The CDR3 spans 14 residues. V dropped 7 bases and J dropped 1 base, with 14 bases sitting between them. Here the CDR3 reads CSARVGGSNQPQHF. CDR3 coding DNA: TGCAGCGCCCGGGTGGGGGGGAGCAATCAGCCCCAGCATTTT.

V usage is TRBV19 and J usage is TRBJ2-1, with 14 bases identical to TRBD2. This CDR3 comprises 14 residues. Unmatched junction bases numbered 3, after V lost 5 bases and J lost 9 bases. The germline CDR1 and CDR2 sequences are LNHDA and SQIVND (reference sequence). CDR3 sequence (DNA): TGTGCCAGTAGTCCCGGGACTAGCGGGAGTGAGCAGTTCTTC. Translation: CASSPGTSGSEQFF.

The chain uses TRBV7-9 and TRBJ1-2, with TRBD1 as a possible D gene (6 bases). Germline CDR1 reads SEHNR; CDR2 reads FQNEAQ (reference sequence). The germline V and J ends were trimmed by 1 base and 5 bases, with 20 bases remaining between them. The CDR3 is 17 amino acids. DNA for the CDR3: TGTGCCAGCAGCTTAGAACTTTGGGACAAAGTGGGGTATGGCTACACCTTC. This translates into CASSLELWDKVGYGYTF.

A note on this clone: This sample also contains other DNA sequences that code for the same CDR3. The chain links TRBV29-1 to TRBJ1-5; TRBD1 matches 9 bases. There are 13 residues in the CDR3. The germline V gene encodes CDR1 SQVTM and CDR2 ANQGSEA. The CDR3 region has the DNA TGCAGTGTCCGGACAGGGGGCAATCAGCCCCAGCATTTT. Translation: CSVRTGGNQPQHF.

The chain has TRBV7-2 and TRBJ2-1, with 7 bases fitting TRBD2. J lost 14 bases, V lost 5 bases, and 6 bases had no gene match. This CDR3 is built from 11 residues. Germline values: CDR1 SGHTA, CDR2 FQGNSA. CDR3 protein: CASSPGLVKFF. CDR3 bases: TGTGCCAGCAGCCCCGGACTAGTAAAGTTCTTC. Together with reference TRBV7-2 and TRBJ2-1, the CDR3 gives the full variable domain: GAGVSQSPSNKVTEKGKDVELRCDPISGHTALYWYRQSLGQGLEFLIYFQGNSAPDKSGLPSDRFSAERTGGSVSTLTIQRTQQEDSAVYLCASSPGLVKFFGPGTRLTVL.

A few counts support this clone. The chain carries TRBV21-1 and TRBJ1-1; TRBD1 is the table's D call and was not checked against the DNA. TRBV21-1 is classified as a pseudogene. This CDR3 region has 16 residues. CDR3 nucleotides: TGTGCCAGCAGTCGAGGGGGGGACAGGACGAACACTGAAGCTTTCTTT. This translates into CASSRGGDRTNTEAFF.

This clone occurred a few times. The chain carries TRBV13 and TRBJ2-1; TRBD2 matches at 9 bases. The CDR3 spans 16 residues. Germline V gene sequence: CDR1 PRHDT, CDR2 FYEKMQ (reference sequence). The trim removed 3 bases at V and 7 bases at J, leaving 10 bases unmatched. CDR3 region: CASSFWTSVYRNEQFF. The CDR3 nucleotides are TGTGCCAGCAGCTTTTGGACTAGCGTCTATAGGAATGAGCAGTTCTTC.

Ten or more counts support this clone. The rearrangement links TRBV7-6 to TRBJ2-1; 7 bases fit TRBD2. This CDR3 comprises 17 residues. The V segment lost 3 bases and the J segment 9 bases; nucleotides outside the gene matches: 17. The V gene's germline CDR1 is SGHVS and CDR2 FNYEAQ. CDR3 residues: CASSFLAGEVAISEQFF. The DNA of the CDR3 is TGTGCCAGCAGCTTTCTTGCGGGGGAGGTTGCTATCAGTGAGCAGTTCTTC.

The chain is built from TRBV29-1 and TRBJ2-2; 10 bases line up with TRBD1. The CDR3 spans 14 residues. Per the germline V gene, CDR1 is SQVTM and CDR2 is ANQGSEA. The V and J ends lost 5 bases and 6 bases, in that order; junction bases with no gene match: 6. For the CDR3, the DNA is TGCAGCGTTCGGACAGGGGGAAGCCCCGGGGAGCTGTTTTTT. Its translation: CSVRTGGSPGELFF.

The chain couples TRBV6-1 to TRBJ2-7, with D possibly matching TRBD1 (6 bases). V was shortened by 4 bases and J by 3 bases, with 16 bases between the two germline ends. The CDR3 contains 15 residues. CDR1 and CDR2 from the germline V gene are MNHNS and SASEGT. The CDR3 DNA sequence: TGTGCCAGCAGTGCCCGAGGGGGTGACATCTACGAGCAGTACTTC. This translates into CASSARGGDIYEQYF.

The rearrangement links TRBV5-1 to TRBJ2-3, with 9 bases lining up with TRBD1. In germline, CDR1 is SGHRS, CDR2 YFSETQ. J gave up 5 bases and V 4 bases, and 11 bases lay outside the gene matches. The CDR3 length is 16 residues. The CDR3 DNA reads TGCGCCAGCAGCCCCCGGCCGGGACAGGGTTTAGATACGCAGTATTTT. Its protein is CASSPRPGQGLDTQYF.